The following is a TCR beta chain sequence with its context. The antigen is undetermined. After expansion with viral peptide pools in the ViraFEST assay, antigen-specific CD4+ T cells were sequenced. It was after roughly 11 days of culture that CD4+ T cells were isolated. Two-dose BNT162b2 or mRNA-1273 vaccination was given to participants. PBMC were cultured at roughly 2.2 million per well with about 10 IU/ml IL-2 and approximately 10 ug/ml peptides. The data belong to a study of vaccination effects on CD4 cells after COVID-19. TCRdb's copy holds only in-frame clones and misses some; the assay was immunoSEQ multiplex PCR. The table shows 25,000 to 35,000 clones, with 70% to 75% occurring only once. Trimming stripped 7 bases from V and 3 bases from J, with 12 bases between. This CDR3 is 14 amino acids long. Looked up from germline, CDR1 is LNHDA and CDR2 is SQIVND (reference sequence). Study findings and constraints: Substantial clonal contraction characterized both infection- and vaccine-induced clones late after vaccination.

This receptor was taken from a human donor who received a COVID-19 vaccine. This chain links TRBV19 with TRBJ2-2, with D perhaps TRBD1 or TRBD2 (5 bases each). The sample in question was CD4+ T cells from PBMCs cultured with HCoV-229E spike peptides, obtained after COVID-19 vaccination. This CDR3 reads CASTRGVDTGELFF. The CDR3 DNA sequence: TGTGCCAGTACGCGAGGGGTTGACACCGGGGAGCTGTTTTTT.